One sample yielded the 16 T cell receptor beta chains listed below, sequenced in a study of OX40 agonist ivuxolimab in advanced cancers. The protocol was immunoSEQ multiplex PCR, while the TCRdb copy is restricted to in-frame clones and leaves out a portion. The sample lists 55,000 to 70,000 clones; roughly 84% were seen once. Source: CD4+ or CD8+ T cells sorted from blood, taken in a trial of the OX40 agonist ivuxolimab. These receptors were taken from an adult with an advanced solid tumor such as melanoma, head and neck, liver or kidney cancer.

The chain carries TRBV4-3 and TRBJ2-7; 10 bases line up with TRBD1. Trimming took 3 bases from V and 4 from J; bases not matched to a gene: 3. CDR3 length equals 14 residues. Germline V lookup: CDR1 LGHNA, CDR2 YSLEER. Here the CDR3 reads CASSQRQGAYEQYF. CDR3 coding DNA: TGCGCCAGCAGCCAGAGACAGGGGGCGTACGAGCAGTACTTC.

The sample holds one count of this clone. The chain carries TRBV19 and TRBJ2-5; the D is unclear. TRBJ2-7 matches the DNA end more closely, so the J call is doubtful. Germline V CDR1 and CDR2: LNHDA, SQIVND (reference sequence). This CDR3 is 13 amino acids long. The CDR3 region is CASSHSLGNEQYF. DNA of the CDR3: TGTGCCAGTAGTCACTCTCTAGGCAACGAGCAGTACTTC.

J is TRBJ2-1 and V is TRBV13; D might be TRBD2 (5 bases). V was clipped by 5 bases and J by 8 bases, with 10 bases between them. Germline-derived CDR1 and CDR2 are PRHDT and FYEKMQ (reference sequence). This CDR3 has 12 amino acids. The chain's CDR3 is CASSPREYEQFF. The CDR3 DNA reads as TGTGCCAGCAGCCCTAGGGAGTATGAGCAGTTCTTC.

J is TRBJ1-1 and V is TRBV30; no firm D call. Trimming removed 1 base at V and 0 bases at J, with 12 bases between. CDR1 and CDR2 (germline): GTSNPN, SVGIG (reference sequence). The CDR3 has 15 amino acids. CDR3 loop: CAWSDHSDMNTEAFF. The CDR3 DNA is TGTGCCTGGAGTGATCACAGCGATATGAACACTGAAGCTTTCTTT.

The J gene is TRBJ1-5, the V gene TRBV30; TRBD1 matches at 10 bases. J gave up 6 bases and V 2 bases, and 1 base lay outside the gene matches. The CDR3 extends over 13 amino acids. The germline V gene has CDR1 GTSNPN and CDR2 SVGIG (reference sequence). CDR3 residues: CAWSRQGAQPQHF. The CDR3 DNA reads TGTGCCTGGAGTCGACAGGGGGCTCAGCCCCAGCATTTT.

V and J are TRBV11-2 and TRBJ2-5; D may match TRBD1 or TRBD2 (5 bases each). The CDR3 totals 15 residues. The V end lost 5 bases, the J end lost 3 bases, and 16 bases lay between the germline ends. Germline V gene data show CDR1 as SGHAT and CDR2 as FQNNGV. CDR3 coding DNA: TGTGCCAGCAGCCCCCCTTTTGTGGGGGAAGAGACCCAGTACTTC. Its translation is CASSPPFVGEETQYF.

The V and J genes are TRBV27 and TRBJ2-3, with D perhaps TRBD1 (7 bases). The CDR3 covers 16 residues. V was cut by 5 bases and J by 4 bases, with 19 bases left in between. Per germline, CDR1 MNHEY and CDR2 SMNVEV (reference sequence). CDR3 amino acids: CASSPIGGGPSDTQYF. The CDR3 DNA reads as TGTGCCAGCAGTCCCATTGGAGGGGGCCCCTCAGATACGCAGTATTTT.

The chain employs TRBV5-8 and TRBJ2-7; D is possibly TRBD1 or TRBD2 (6 bases each). The CDR3 extends over 13 amino acids. Germline assignment: CDR1 SGHTS and CDR2 YDEGEE. Trimming took off 4 bases at V and 4 bases at J, with 12 bases between the two ends. The CDR3 reads CASSPGASYEQYF. As DNA, the CDR3 is TGTGCCAGCAGCCCGGGGGCCTCTTACGAGCAGTACTTC.

This clone appeared a few times. The CDR3 coding sequence is TGTGCCAGCAGCTTAGGGGGCAGGGAGACCCAGTACTTC. Residues: CASSLGGRETQYF. The rearrangement joins TRBV7-9 to TRBJ2-5, with D perhaps TRBD1 (5 bases). The CDR3 is 13 amino acids. The germline gives CDR1 SEHNR, CDR2 FQNEAQ (reference sequence). Trimming stripped 1 base from V and 5 bases from J, with 8 bases between.

The chain is built from TRBV18 and TRBJ2-7, with 11 bases that match TRBD2. Unmatched junction bases numbered 4, after V lost 0 bases and J lost 6 bases. CDR1 is KGHSH and CDR2 is LQKENI in the germline V gene. The CDR3 has 15 amino acids. CDR3 bases: TGTGCCAGCTCACCACCGGGGCTAGCGGGAGGCGAGCAGTACTTC. Translated, it gives CASSPPGLAGGEQYF.

The CDR3 is CASSRLAGRDTGELFF. CDR3 DNA sequence: TGTGCCAGCAGCCGACTAGCGGGACGCGACACCGGGGAGCTGTTTTTT. The chain combines TRBV4-2 with TRBJ2-2; 11 nucleotides line up with TRBD2. CDR1 is LGHNA, CDR2 YNFKEQ, per germline. The CDR3 consists of 16 residues. V trimming: 4 bases; J trimming: 3 bases; junction bases outside the gene matches: 4.

J is TRBJ2-1 and V is TRBV25-1; tentatively, D is TRBD2 (6 bases). The germline V and J ends were trimmed by 6 bases and 5 bases, with 14 bases remaining between them. Germline V gene data show CDR1 as MGHDK and CDR2 as SYGVNS. There are 14 residues in the CDR3. CDR3 sequence: CASRNSGLNNEQFF. CDR3 DNA sequence: TGTGCCAGCAGAAACAGCGGACTAAACAATGAGCAGTTCTTC.

This clone has a handful of counts. The chain employs TRBV19 and TRBJ2-7, with 10 nucleotides matching TRBD2. V was pared by 4 bases and J by 4 bases, with 7 bases of the junction left unmatched. CDR1 LNHDA and CDR2 SQIVND come from the germline V gene (reference sequence). There are 15 residues in the CDR3. The CDR3 DNA sequence: TGTGCCAGTAGTACTCAAGCGGGAGGGAAGTACGAGCAGTACTTC. Translated: CASSTQAGGKYEQYF.

The chain employs TRBV28 and TRBJ2-1; tentatively, D is TRBD1 (5 bases). Looked up from germline, CDR1 is MDHEN and CDR2 is SYDVKM. This CDR3 comprises 12 residues. Trimming took 8 bases from V and 3 from J, leaving 8 bases between them. This CDR3 is CASVDSYNEQFF. The CDR3 DNA reads as TGTGCCAGCGTTGACAGCTACAATGAGCAGTTCTTC.

The V call is TRBV5-1, the J call TRBJ2-7; no definite D call. This CDR3 is built from 14 residues. The V end lost 5 bases, the J end lost 0 bases, and 12 bases lay between the germline ends. Germline V gives CDR1 SGHRS, CDR2 YFSETQ. Here the CDR3 reads CASSSQSSSYEQYF. The DNA of the CDR3 is TGCGCCAGCAGTTCGCAGTCTAGCTCCTACGAGCAGTACTTC.

The CDR3 sequence is CASSPRGRGYTF. CDR3 coding DNA: TGTGCCAGCAGCCCCAGAGGTAGGGGCTACACCTTC. The V gene is TRBV5-6, the J gene TRBJ1-2; D gene ambiguous. The CDR3 has 12 amino acids. Trimming pared 4 bases from V and 8 bases from J, leaving 12 bases between. CDR1 is SGHDT, CDR2 YYEEEE, per germline.